Shown below are 32 T cell receptor beta chains from a single sample sequenced in a study of T cells after yellow fever vaccination. MiXCR, run by TCRdb on the 5' RACE reads, gives a single entry per CDR3 protein. The sample includes more than 450,000 distinct CDR3 sequences, 21% of them seen just once. The source was PBMCs, collected about 21 days after the first yellow fever vaccination. These receptors were collected from a man aged 18 to 29 who received the YFV17D yellow fever vaccine.

The V and J genes are TRBV18 and TRBJ2-7; 8 bases are shared with TRBD1. Germline assignment: CDR1 KGHSH and CDR2 LQKENI. V dropped 5 bases and J dropped 4; count of bases not matched to a gene: 4. The CDR3 is 13 residues long. The CDR3 coding sequence is TGTGCCAGCTCAATGGGACAGGTTTACGAGCAGTACGTC. Its translation: CASSMGQVYEQYV.

This clonotype was detected a few times. The chain joins TRBV6-5 to TRBJ1-4; D call uncertain. Per the germline V gene, CDR1 is MNHEY and CDR2 is SVGAGI. The ends were cut back, 0 bases at V and 6 bases at J, with 11 bases in the middle. The CDR3 is made up of 15 amino acids. The chain's CDR3 is CASSYSSPFDEKLFF. The CDR3 region has the DNA TGTGCCAGCAGTTACTCGTCGCCATTTGATGAAAAACTGTTTTTT.

The chain recombines TRBV12-3 or TRBV12-4 with TRBJ1-2; D unresolved. The CDR3 is 13 amino acids. The V gene lost 1 base and the J gene lost 4 bases, with 7 bases spanning the gap. The CDR3 nucleotides are TGTGCCAGCAGTTTAGTCCCTGGCTATGGCTACACCTTC. Translating gives CASSLVPGYGYTF.

J is TRBJ2-5 and V is TRBV7-2; 7 bases agree with TRBD1. This CDR3 spans 14 amino acids. Germline CDR1 is SGHTA and CDR2 is FQGNSA. V was pared by 7 bases and J by 5 bases, with 10 bases of the junction left unmatched. CDR3: CASTERGLRETQYF. For the CDR3, the DNA is TGTGCCAGCACCGAAAGGGGGCTCAGGGAGACCCAGTACTTC.

The chain is built from TRBV4-1 and TRBJ2-1, with a tentative D call TRBD1 (6 bases). The CDR3 runs to 13 residues. CDR1 and CDR2 from the germline V gene are MGHRA and YSYEKL. V was cut by 9 bases and J by 2 bases, with 11 bases left in between. The CDR3 region has the DNA TGCGCCAGTGGGGACACTCCCTACAATGAGCAGTTCTTC. Protein product: CASGDTPYNEQFF.

This clonotype was observed a handful of times. This chain connects TRBV7-3 to TRBJ2-1; 7 bases map to TRBD1. This CDR3 is 13 amino acids long. Unmatched junction bases numbered 3, after V lost 5 bases and J lost 5 bases. Germline V gene lookup returns CDR1 SGHTA and CDR2 FQGTGA. CDR3 in amino acids: CASSRGPDNEQFF. As DNA, the CDR3 is TGTGCCAGCAGCAGGGGGCCCGACAATGAGCAGTTCTTC.

The CDR3 DNA reads as TGTGCCAGCAGCAAAAGGTTTGGTGGCTACACCTTC. Translating gives CASSKRFGGYTF. This chain joins TRBV21-1 and TRBJ1-2. TRBV21-1 is a pseudogene segment. This CDR3 comprises 12 residues.

The chain is built from TRBV3-1 and TRBJ2-5; 8 bases align to TRBD2. V was pared by 5 bases and J by 2 bases, with 10 bases of the junction left unmatched. Germline V gene sequence: CDR1 LGHDT, CDR2 YNNKEL (reference sequence). The CDR3 length is 16 residues. The CDR3 loop reads CASSTRAAGAQETQYF. The CDR3 nucleotides are TGTGCCAGCAGCACCAGGGCAGCGGGGGCTCAAGAGACCCAGTACTTC.

This clonotype was seen a handful of times. CDR3 sequence reads: CASSQVTGTERGQPQHF. The CDR3 DNA reads TGCGCCAGCAGCCAAGTGACCGGGACGGAGAGAGGACAGCCCCAGCATTTT. This chain links TRBV4-1 with TRBJ1-5; TRBD1 might be the D (5 bases). The germline V gene has CDR1 MGHRA and CDR2 YSYEKL. The CDR3 runs 17 residues. V dropped 1 base and J dropped 7 bases, with 20 bases sitting between them.

The rearrangement links TRBV5-5 to TRBJ2-7; 7 positions agree with TRBD2. With 0 bases clipped from V and 2 bases from J, the junction kept 5 bases outside the gene matches. Germline-derived CDR1 and CDR2 are SGHKS and YYEKEE (reference sequence). The CDR3 is 15 residues long. CDR3 sequence: CASSLVGLVAYEQYF. The CDR3 DNA reads as TGTGCCAGCAGCTTGGTTGGACTAGTCGCCTACGAGCAGTACTTC.

This clonotype was counted only a few times. The chain employs TRBV5-5 and TRBJ1-5; D unclear. Germline CDR1 is SGHKS and CDR2 is YYEKEE (reference sequence). V dropped 2 bases and J dropped 6 bases, with 12 bases sitting between them. The CDR3 runs to 14 residues. DNA of the CDR3: TGTGCCAGCAGCTTAGGAAGTGGGCCTCAGCCCCAGCATTTT. Translation gives CASSLGSGPQPQHF. Complete variable domain (other parts from reference TRBV5-5 and TRBJ1-5): DAGVTQSPTHLIKTRGQQVTLRCSPISGHKSVSWYQQVLGQGPQFIFQYYEKEERGRGNFPDRFSARQFPNYSSELNVNALLLGDSALYLCASSLGSGPQPQHFGDGTRLSIL.

This clonotype has only a few counts. This chain links TRBV9 with TRBJ2-5, with TRBD1 identical over 9 bases. The V gene's germline CDR1 is SGDLS and CDR2 YYNGEE. V was clipped by 4 bases and J by 6 bases; unmatched bases: 10. This CDR3 region has 15 residues. The CDR3 here is CASSSRTGDSQTQYF. The CDR3 coding sequence is TGTGCCAGCAGCTCCCGGACAGGGGATTCACAGACCCAGTACTTC.

The J gene is TRBJ2-5, the V gene TRBV10-3; D gene uncertain. The CDR3 spans 14 residues. Trimming took 4 bases from V and 5 from J, leaving 14 bases between them. Germline loops: CDR1 ENHRY, CDR2 SYGVKD. Here the CDR3 DNA reads TGTGCCATCAGTGGTGTAATGGGTTGGGAGACCCAGTACTTC. It translates to CAISGVMGWETQYF.

This rearrangement joins TRBV20-1 to TRBJ1-6; possible D gene TRBD1, 5 bases. V was trimmed by 2 bases and J by 8 bases, leaving 13 bases between them. Germline assignment: CDR1 DFQATT and CDR2 SNEGSKA (reference sequence). This CDR3 is built from 14 residues. In DNA, the CDR3 is TGCAGTGCTAGACAGGGTGGCGGTGATTCACCCCTCCACTTT. Translating gives CSARQGGGDSPLHF.

This clonotype showed up many times. The chain couples TRBV12-3 or TRBV12-4 to TRBJ1-4; a weak D match, TRBD1 (6 bases). The CDR3 runs to 16 residues. Trimming shortened V by 5 bases and J by 5 bases, and 18 bases separated the two germline ends. The CDR3 nucleotides are TGTGCCAGCAGTGATACGGTATCACAGGGCAATGAAAAACTGTTTTTT. The encoded protein is CASSDTVSQGNEKLFF.

This clonotype occurred once. The genes are TRBV6-5 and TRBJ1-2, with TRBD1 as a possible D gene (6 bases). Germline lookup yields CDR1 MNHEY and CDR2 SVGAGI. There are 15 residues in the CDR3. The V end lost 2 bases, the J end lost 0 bases, and 10 bases lay between the germline ends. Here the CDR3 DNA reads TGTGCCAGCAGTTACCAACCAGGGGCTAACTATGGCTACACCTTC. This codes for CASSYQPGANYGYTF.

This clonotype was seen a handful of times. The genes are TRBV6-1 and TRBJ1-2, with D possibly TRBD1 on 5 matching bases. The CDR3 covers 17 residues. With 4 bases removed from V and 6 bases from J, the gap between germline ends came to 24 bases. The germline V gene has CDR1 MNHNS and CDR2 SASEGT. This chain's CDR3 is CASSAAAGLTSGNGYTF. CDR3 DNA: TGTGCCAGCAGTGCCGCGGCAGGGCTCACAAGCGGGAATGGCTACACCTTC.

This clonotype showed up just a few times. The CDR3 DNA sequence: TGTGCCAGCAGCTTAACGTCGAGGGGGGATGGCTACACCTTC. It encodes CASSLTSRGDGYTF. This sequence joins TRBV7-3 and TRBJ1-2, with TRBD1 as a possible D gene (6 bases). The ends were cut back, 0 bases at V and 6 bases at J, with 11 bases in the middle. CDR3 length: 14 amino acids. CDR1 and CDR2 (germline): SGHTA, FQGTGA. The entire variable domain, with the rest obtained from reference TRBV7-3 and TRBJ1-2, is as follows: GAGVSQTPSNKVTEKGKYVELRCDPISGHTALYWYRQSLGQGPEFLIYFQGTGAADDSGLPNDRFFAVRPEGSVSTLKIQRTERGDSAVYLCASSLTSRGDGYTFGSGTRLTVV.

The rearrangement links TRBV12-3 or TRBV12-4 to TRBJ1-3; D gene ambiguous. This CDR3 contains 14 residues. Trimming took 7 bases from V and 0 from J, leaving 10 bases between them. The CDR3 here is CASTWTASGNTIYF. The CDR3 DNA sequence: TGTGCCAGCACGTGGACGGCCTCTGGAAACACCATATATTTT.

The J gene is TRBJ2-7, the V gene TRBV15; 7 nucleotides line up with TRBD1. The CDR3 has 13 residues. CDR1 LNHNV and CDR2 YYDKDF come from the germline V gene (reference sequence). Trimming cost V 5 bases and J 3 bases; bases outside gene matches: 4. Here the CDR3 DNA reads TGTGCCACCAGCCTAGACAGGGACTACGAGCAGTACTTC. Encoded protein: CATSLDRDYEQYF.

This clonotype turned up a few times. A junction boundary mismatches the germline segment, possibly from a read error. The genes are TRBV7-8 and TRBJ2-1; a weak D match, TRBD2 (6 bases). The CDR3 loop spans 16 amino acids. CDR1 and CDR2 from the germline V gene are SGHVS and FQNEAQ. This CDR3 is CASSLVGGVGYNKQFF. The CDR3 nucleotides are TGTGCCAGCAGCTTAGTCGGGGGAGTGGGGTACAATAAGCAGTTCTTC. Full variable domain (rest looked up from reference TRBV7-8 and TRBJ2-1): GAGVSQSPRYKVAKRGQDVALRCDPISGHVSLFWYQQALGQGPEFLTYFQNEAQLDKSGLPSDRFFAERPEGSVSTLKIQRTQQEDSAVYLCASSLVGGVGYNKQFFGPGTRLTVL.

The J gene is TRBJ1-2, the V gene TRBV10-3; 7 bases line up with TRBD1. CDR3 size: 16 residues. CDR1 is ENHRY and CDR2 is SYGVKD in the germline V gene. Losses at the gene ends were 6 bases for V and 7 bases for J; bases not matched to a gene: 17. In DNA, the CDR3 is TGTGCCATCAGAGGGACAGAGACTCAGGGGAGTGGTGGCTACACCTTC. Encoded protein: CAIRGTETQGSGGYTF.

This clonotype was counted a few times. The genes are TRBV11-2 and TRBJ1-1; D is uncertain. Germline V gene data show CDR1 as SGHAT and CDR2 as FQNNGV. The germline V and J ends were trimmed by 4 bases and 9 bases, with 18 bases remaining between them. The CDR3 covers 14 residues. CDR3 DNA sequence: TGTGCCAGCAGCTCGGCGGCCTATAACCAGAAAGCTTTCTTT. Amino acids: CASSSAAYNQKAFF. The whole variable domain, remainder taken from reference TRBV11-2 and TRBJ1-1, is EAGVAQSPRYKIIEKRQSVAFWCNPISGHATLYWYQQILGQGPKLLIQFQNNGVVDDSQLPKDRFSAERLKGVDSTLKIQPAKLEDSAVYLCASSSAAYNQKAFFGQGTRLTVV.

This clonotype was recorded a few times. V is TRBV20-1 and J is TRBJ2-7; the D gene is possibly TRBD2 (5 bases). Germline values: CDR1 DFQATT, CDR2 SNEGSKA (reference sequence). Trimming pared 5 bases from V and 0 bases from J, leaving 11 bases between. This CDR3 region has 13 residues. CDR3 sequence: CSAPRTASYEQYF. The CDR3 DNA follows: TGCAGTGCTCCTAGGACTGCCTCCTACGAGCAGTACTTC.

This chain uses TRBV5-6 with TRBJ1-3; D not resolved. CDR1 is SGHDT and CDR2 is YYEEEE in the germline V gene. Trimming removed 0 bases from V and 0 bases from J, with 4 bases in between. This CDR3 spans 14 amino acids. DNA for the CDR3: TGTGCCAGCAGCTTGGAATACTCTGGAAACACCATATATTTT. As protein: CASSLEYSGNTIYF. The full variable domain, its missing parts supplied by reference TRBV5-6 and TRBJ1-3, is DAGVTQSPTHLIKTRGQQVTLRCSPKSGHDTVSWYQQALGQGPQFIFQYYEEEERQRGNFPDRFSGHQFPNYSSELNVNALLLGDSALYLCASSLEYSGNTIYFGEGSWLTVV.

Only a few counts were recorded for this clonotype. V and J are TRBV19 and TRBJ2-1, with D perhaps matching TRBD2 (6 bases). Between the trimmed V and J ends, which lost 5 bases and 0 bases, there was a span of 14 bases. Germline CDR1 is LNHDA and CDR2 is SQIVND (reference sequence). The CDR3 totals 16 residues. The CDR3 here is CASSSFGGVSYNEQFF. The CDR3 coding sequence is TGTGCCAGTAGTTCGTTCGGGGGAGTCTCCTACAATGAGCAGTTCTTC.

This chain links TRBV18 with TRBJ1-5; D unresolved. This CDR3 comprises 13 residues. Germline loops: CDR1 KGHSH, CDR2 LQKENI. The V and J ends lost 2 bases and 0 bases respectively, with 2 bases between them. CDR3: CASSPASNQPQHF. As DNA, the CDR3 is TGTGCCAGCTCACCAGCTAGCAATCAGCCCCAGCATTTT. The whole variable domain, remainder taken from reference TRBV18 and TRBJ1-5, is NAGVMQNPRHLVRRRGQEARLRCSPMKGHSHVYWYRQLPEEGLKFMVYLQKENIIDESGMPKERFSAEFPKEGPSILRIQQVVRGDSAAYFCASSPASNQPQHFGDGTRLSIL.

This chain joins TRBV2 and TRBJ1-1; weak D call: TRBD1 (6 bases). Looked up from germline, CDR1 is SNHLY and CDR2 is FYNNEI. V was trimmed by 3 bases and J by 3 bases, leaving 11 bases between them. This CDR3 has 14 residues. CDR3 nucleotides: TGTGCCAGCAGTGATCGGGGGCGGGACACTGAAGCTTTCTTT. Its translation: CASSDRGRDTEAFF.

The chain joins TRBV7-8 to TRBJ2-4; D may be TRBD1 (5 bases). V was clipped by 1 base and J by 5 bases, with 9 bases between them. Looked up from germline, CDR1 is SGHVS and CDR2 is FQNEAQ. The CDR3 consists of 14 residues. Here the CDR3 DNA reads TGTGCCAGCAGCTTAGACAGGATGGAAAACATTCAGTACTTC. It translates to CASSLDRMENIQYF.

This chain uses TRBV7-2 with TRBJ2-5; 12 bases are shared with TRBD1. The germline V gene has CDR1 SGHTA and CDR2 FQGNSA. This CDR3 contains 14 residues. With V trimmed by 8 bases and J by 5 bases, 6 bases remained unmatched. The CDR3 DNA reads TGTGCCAGCGGATGGGACAGGGGGCTCGAGACCCAGTACTTC. Amino acids: CASGWDRGLETQYF.

V and J are TRBV7-3 and TRBJ2-1; D ambiguous. The CDR3 is 15 residues long. Germline V gene lookup returns CDR1 SGHTA and CDR2 FQGTGA. The V end lost 1 base, the J end lost 7 bases, and 14 bases lay between the germline ends. In DNA, the CDR3 is TGTGCCAGCAGCTTAAATGTCGGTCAGTTGAATGAGCAGTTCTTC. Its translation: CASSLNVGQLNEQFF.

The J gene is TRBJ2-7, the V gene TRBV7-9, with D unclear. The CDR3 consists of 15 residues. V lost 4 bases and J lost 3, with 16 bases in between. Per germline, CDR1 SEHNR and CDR2 FQNEAQ (reference sequence). The CDR3 loop reads CASSSLGKGRYEQYV. CDR3 DNA: TGTGCCAGCAGCTCTCTGGGGAAGGGCCGCTACGAGCAGTACGTC.